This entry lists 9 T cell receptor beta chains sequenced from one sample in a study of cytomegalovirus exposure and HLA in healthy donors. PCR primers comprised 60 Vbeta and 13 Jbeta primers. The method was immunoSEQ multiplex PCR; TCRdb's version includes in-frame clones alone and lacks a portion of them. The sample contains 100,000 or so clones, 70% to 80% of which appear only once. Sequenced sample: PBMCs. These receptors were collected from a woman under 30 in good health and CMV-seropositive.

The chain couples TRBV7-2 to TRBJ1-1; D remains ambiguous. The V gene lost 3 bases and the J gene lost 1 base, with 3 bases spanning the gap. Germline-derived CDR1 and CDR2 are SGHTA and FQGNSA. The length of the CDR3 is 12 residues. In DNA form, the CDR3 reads TGTGCCAGCAGCTTCGGGAACACTGAAGCTTTCTTT. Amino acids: CASSFGNTEAFF. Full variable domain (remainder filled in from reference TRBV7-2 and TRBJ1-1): GAGVSQSPSNKVTEKGKDVELRCDPISGHTALYWYRQSLGQGLEFLIYFQGNSAPDKSGLPSDRFSAERTGGSVSTLTIQRTQQEDSAVYLCASSFGNTEAFFGQGTRLTVV.

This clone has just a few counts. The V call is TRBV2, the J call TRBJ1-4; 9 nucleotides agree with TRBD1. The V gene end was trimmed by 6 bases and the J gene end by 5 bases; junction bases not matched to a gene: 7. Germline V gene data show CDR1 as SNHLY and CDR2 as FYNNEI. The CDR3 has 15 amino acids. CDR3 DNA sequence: TGTGCCAGCAGGGACAGGGGACTGCTAAATGAAAAACTGTTTTTT. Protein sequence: CASRDRGLLNEKLFF.

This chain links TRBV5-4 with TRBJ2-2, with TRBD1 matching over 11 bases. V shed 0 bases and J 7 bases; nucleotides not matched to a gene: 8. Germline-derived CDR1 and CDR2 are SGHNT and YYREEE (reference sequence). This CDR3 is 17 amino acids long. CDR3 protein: CASSLVDRGLFGGELFF. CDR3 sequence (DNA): TGTGCCAGCAGCTTGGTGGACAGGGGGCTGTTTGGCGGGGAGCTGTTTTTT.

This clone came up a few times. The CDR3 region is CATTGPRTRMGGRFAGELFF. As DNA, the CDR3 is TGTGCCACTACGGGGCCAAGGACCAGGATGGGCGGGAGATTCGCCGGGGAGCTGTTTTTT. This chain connects TRBV6-4 to TRBJ2-2; 7 nucleotides align to TRBD2. Germline V gene lookup returns CDR1 MRHNA and CDR2 SNTAGT. The ends lost 10 bases at V and 6 bases at J; junction bases unmatched: 29. The CDR3 length is 20 residues.

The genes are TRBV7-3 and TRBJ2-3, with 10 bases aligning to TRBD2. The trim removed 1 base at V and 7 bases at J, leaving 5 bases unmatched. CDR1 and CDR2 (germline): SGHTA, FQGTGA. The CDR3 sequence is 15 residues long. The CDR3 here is CASSLSLAGENTQYF. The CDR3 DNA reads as TGTGCCAGCAGCTTAAGCCTAGCGGGAGAGAATACGCAGTATTTT.

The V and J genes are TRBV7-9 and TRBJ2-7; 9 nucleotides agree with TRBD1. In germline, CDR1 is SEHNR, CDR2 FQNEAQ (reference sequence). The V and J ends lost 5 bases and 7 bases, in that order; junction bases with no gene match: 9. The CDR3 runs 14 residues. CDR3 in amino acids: CASSAYRGQGEQYF. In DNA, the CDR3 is TGTGCCAGCAGCGCCTACAGGGGGCAGGGGGAGCAGTACTTC.

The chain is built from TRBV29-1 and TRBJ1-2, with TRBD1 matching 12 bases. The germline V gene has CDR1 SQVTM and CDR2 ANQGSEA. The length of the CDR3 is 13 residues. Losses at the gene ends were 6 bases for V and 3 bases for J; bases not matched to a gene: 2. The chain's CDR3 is CSVGTGGDYGYTF. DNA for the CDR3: TGCAGCGTGGGGACAGGGGGCGACTATGGCTACACCTTC.

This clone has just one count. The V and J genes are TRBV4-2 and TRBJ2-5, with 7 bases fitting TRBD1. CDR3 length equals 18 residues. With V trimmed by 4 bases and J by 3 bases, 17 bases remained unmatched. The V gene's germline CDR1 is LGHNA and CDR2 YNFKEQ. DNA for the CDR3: TGTGCCAGCAGCCCCATGCCAGAGCCCGACAGGGCCAAAGAGACCCAGTACTTC. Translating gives CASSPMPEPDRAKETQYF.

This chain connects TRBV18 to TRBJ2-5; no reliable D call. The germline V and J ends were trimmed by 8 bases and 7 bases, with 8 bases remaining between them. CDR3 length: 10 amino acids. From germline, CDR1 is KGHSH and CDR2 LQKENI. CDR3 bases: TGTGCCAGCGCAACCAGGACCCAGTACTTC. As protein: CASATRTQYF.